A selection of T cell receptor beta chains follows, all from one sample in a study of regulatory T cells in long-lasting Graves disease. TCRdb redid the calling of the multiplex PCR reads with MiXCR, one entry per CDR3 protein. The table has about 500,000 distinct CDR3 sequences, 12% seen once. The same specimen was also included in a second study, on T cells in Graves' hyperthyroidism and ophthalmopathy.

The specimen comprised peripheral blood mononuclear cells (PBMCs), sampled at new diagnosis, from a patient treated with antithyroid drugs. These receptors originate from a woman in her 30s with Graves disease. Both conserved end residues are part of each CDR3. A D gene is named only where the DNA matches it firmly. A row's size may be missing; if present it is once, few, many or a size class.

clone size	J gene	D gene	V gene	CDR3 DNA	CDR3 protein
many	TRBJ2-1	TRBD2	TRBV3-1	TGTGCCAGCAGCCGAGCTGGGGGACTAGCGGGAGGGAGGTCCAATGAGCAGTTCTTC	CASSRAGGLAGGRSNEQFF
many	TRBJ1-4	TRBD1	TRBV6-1	TGTGCCAGCAGAGGACAGGGCTCTAATGAAAAACTGTTTTTT	CASRGQGSNEKLFF
many	TRBJ2-7	.	TRBV10-3	TGTGCCACGGGACTTGTCTACGAGCAGTACTTC	CATGLVYEQYF
few	TRBJ2-7	.	TRBV3-1	TGTGCCAGCAGCCAAGATATAGTCAGGGCGGCCGAGCAGTACTTC	CASSQDIVRAAEQYF
many	TRBJ2-1	TRBD2	TRBV20-1	TGCAGTGCTAGGGCCATGACTAGCGTGATTTACAATGAGCAGTTCTTC	CSARAMTSVIYNEQFF
many	TRBJ1-1	.	TRBV19	TGTGCCAGTAGTATTTGGGGGCAGGGCACCACTGAAGCTTTCTTT	CASSIWGQGTTEAFF
many	TRBJ2-1	TRBD2	TRBV7-2	TGTGCCAGCAGCTTACTGGGGAGGGCGTCGAATGAGCAGTTCTTC	CASSLLGRASNEQFF
many	TRBJ2-1	TRBD2	TRBV28	TGTGCCAGCAGTTTAGCTAGCGGAGGGTTTAAGTTAGATGAGCAGTTCTTC	CASSLASGGFKLDEQFF
many	TRBJ2-3	TRBD2	TRBV7-2	TGTGCCAGCAGCTTGCTTTTCGGGACTAGCGGGGGTCACACAGATACGCAGTATTTT	CASSLLFGTSGGHTDTQYF
many	TRBJ1-1	.	TRBV19	TGTGCCAGTGAGGAGGGAATGAACACTGAAGCTTTCTTT	CASEEGMNTEAFF
many	TRBJ1-1	.	TRBV19	TGTGCCAGCAGTGGAGGCGGGACTGAAGCTTTCTTT	CASSGGGTEAFF
.	TRBJ1-5	.	TRBV19	TGTGCCAGTAGTGCGTTGACAGTCTTGGGGGACACAGATACGCAGCATTTT	CASSALTVLGDTDTQHF
many	TRBJ2-2	TRBD1	TRBV5-1	TGCGCCAGCAGCTCCTCTTACGGGACAGACTGGAACACCGGGGAGCTGTTTTTT	CASSSSYGTDWNTGELFF
many	TRBJ2-6	.	TRBV2	TGTGCCAGCCTGTCTGGGGCCAACGTCCTGACTTTC	CASLSGANVLTF
many	TRBJ2-1	.	TRBV28	TGTGCCAGCGGCCCGTACGGGGCAGTAGGGAATGAGCAGTTCTTC	CASGPYGAVGNEQFF
many	TRBJ2-3	.	TRBV2	TGTGCCAGCGGGACTGGCGGTACGCAGTATTTT	CASGTGGTQYF
many	TRBJ1-6	TRBD1	TRBV6-1	TGTGCCAGCCACCGGGACAGGGAGGTTTCACCCCTCCACTTT	CASHRDREVSPLHF
.	TRBJ2-5	.	TRBV11-2	TGTGCCAGCGCCCCCGGGAGCAGCGTTGGACAAGAGACCCAGTACTTC	CASAPGSSVGQETQYF
many	TRBJ2-5	.	TRBV24-1	TGTGCCACCAGTAGGTATGAGGGCGAAACCCAGTACTTC	CATSRYEGETQYF
many	TRBJ2-7	TRBD1	TRBV6-1	TGTGCCAGCGGACAGGGGTTTAACGAGCAGTACTTC	CASGQGFNEQYF
few	TRBJ2-3	TRBD2	TRBV20-1	TGCAGTGCCACCCGCTCGGCGGGGACTAGCGGGGGGTTAGATACGCAGTATTTT	CSATRSAGTSGGLDTQYF
many	TRBJ2-7	.	TRBV13	TGTGCCAGCAGCTCCCCCCAAGGAAGCTCCTACGAGCAGTACTTC	CASSSPQGSSYEQYF
.	TRBJ2-3	.	TRBV6-1	TGTGCCAGCGGGAATTGGGACTCGGATACGCAGTATTTT	CASGNWDSDTQYF
.	TRBJ1-3	.	TRBV6-2/TRBV6-3	TGTGCCAGTACCCCGAGGGTGGGCGGAAACACCATATATTTT	CASTPRVGGNTIYF
many	TRBJ2-1	.	TRBV5-1	TGCGCCAGCAGCATGGACAGTTCCTACAATGAGCAGTTCTTC	CASSMDSSYNEQFF
.	TRBJ1-1	TRBD1	TRBV20-1	TGCAGTGCGAATGACAGGGCCCGAGGCACTGAAGCTTTCTTT	CSANDRARGTEAFF
many	TRBJ2-1	.	TRBV11-3	TGTGCCAGCAGCTTAGCTCCCGGATTAGCGGAAGCTTACAATGAGCAGTTCTTC	CASSLAPGLAEAYNEQFF
many	TRBJ2-7	.	TRBV6-2/TRBV6-3	TGTGCCAGCAGTTATCAAGCCAACATTATAACGAACGAGCAGTACTTC	CASSYQANIITNEQYF
many	TRBJ2-3	.	TRBV7-2	TGTGCCAGCAGCTGGCGGGCCAGCACAGATACGCAGTATTTT	CASSWRASTDTQYF
few	TRBJ2-1	TRBD2	TRBV20-1	TGCAGTGAGGGGACTAGAACCTACAGTGAGCAGTTCTTC	CSEGTRTYSEQFF
many	TRBJ1-6	.	TRBV6-6	TGTGCCAGCAGTTACTCGGCCTATTCACCCCTCCACTTT	CASSYSAYSPLHF
few	TRBJ2-1	.	TRBV20-1	TGCAGTGCTAGAGCCCCATCAAACAATGAGCAGTTCTTC	CSARAPSNNEQFF
.	TRBJ2-7	TRBD2	TRBV5-4	TGTGCCAGCAGCTTGGCCTCGGTGCACGGCGGGAGGATGTACGAGCAGTACTTC	CASSLASVHGGRMYEQYF
many	TRBJ1-1	TRBD1	TRBV5-1	TGCGCCAGCAGCCCGGACAGGGCGCTAATATCGAACACTGAAGCTTTCTTT	CASSPDRALISNTEAFF
few	TRBJ1-5	TRBD1	TRBV4-1	TGCGCCAGCAGCCAAGATTCTTGGGACAGGGAGAATCAGCCCCAGCATTTT	CASSQDSWDRENQPQHF
many	TRBJ2-5	TRBD1	TRBV12-3/TRBV12-4	TGTGCCAGCAGTCATGGACAGGCGACGGTCGGGGAGACCCAGTACTTC	CASSHGQATVGETQYF
many	TRBJ2-1	TRBD1	TRBV3-1	TGTGCCAGCAGCCAAGGGCTGGGACAGGGGTTGAATGAGCAGTTCTTC	CASSQGLGQGLNEQFF
many	TRBJ2-7	.	TRBV27	TGTGCCAGCAGCTTCGGGACACTAAGCTACGAGCAGTACTTC	CASSFGTLSYEQYF
many	TRBJ2-3	.	TRBV27	TGTGCCAGTTATGGCGGGCAGATCACAGATACGCAGTATTTT	CASYGGQITDTQYF
many	TRBJ1-2	TRBD1	TRBV24-1	TGTGCCACCAGTGATTCCTGGGACAGGCCTAAAAACTATGGCTACACCTTC	CATSDSWDRPKNYGYTF